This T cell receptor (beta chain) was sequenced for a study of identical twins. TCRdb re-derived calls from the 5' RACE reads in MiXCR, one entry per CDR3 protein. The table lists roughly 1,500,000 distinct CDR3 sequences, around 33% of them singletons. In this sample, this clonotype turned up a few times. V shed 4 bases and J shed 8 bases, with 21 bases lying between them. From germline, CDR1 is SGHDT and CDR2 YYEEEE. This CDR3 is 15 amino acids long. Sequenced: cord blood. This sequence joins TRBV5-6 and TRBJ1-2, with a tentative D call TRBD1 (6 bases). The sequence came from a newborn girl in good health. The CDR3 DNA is TGTGCCAGCAGCCTTTCCACAGGGCTCGGAGCCGGCTACACCTTC. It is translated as CASSLSTGLGAGYTF.